The source of this T cell receptor (beta chain) is a study of PD-1 blockade in mismatch repair-deficient tumors. About the research overall: Patients had 12 to 13 mismatch repair-deficient cancer types and were previously treated and progressing. Study conclusions and caveats: Tumor-resident clones, often undetectable pretreatment in blood, expanded then contracted after pembrolizumab.

The protocol was immunoSEQ multiplex PCR, while the TCRdb copy is restricted to in-frame clones and leaves out a portion. The data show tens of thousands of clones, with roughly 80% seen just once and 5% to 7% held by the top ten. The CDR3 contains 14 residues. V lost 2 bases and J lost 5, with 13 bases in between. Germline-derived CDR1 and CDR2 are GTSNPN and SVGIG (reference sequence). The TCR-sequenced patients were a few responders to pembrolizumab. With respect to this clone: Its antigen is not identified.

The chain employs TRBV30 and TRBJ1-5; D unresolved. Sequencing used peripheral blood, obtained 44 weeks after starting pembrolizumab. This TCR was recovered from an adult with mismatch repair-deficient cancer. Written as DNA, the CDR3 is TGTGCCTGGAGTCCAGTCCGGGAAGATCAGCCCCAGCATTTT. It yields the protein CAWSPVREDQPQHF.